Below are 25 T cell receptor beta chains sequenced from a single sample in a study of blood T cell repertoires in COVID-19. Libraries were prepared by immunoSEQ multiplex PCR; TCRdb keeps only in-frame clonotypes and omits some of them. The table lists approximately 400,000 clones, roughly 77% of them singletons. Sample: peripheral blood. All receptors derive from a human donor with acute or convalescent COVID-19. The donor label of this sample is uncertain.

The chain links TRBV5-4 to TRBJ2-5; D not certain. Looked up from germline, CDR1 is SGHNT and CDR2 is YYREEE (reference sequence). Between the trimmed V and J ends, which lost 2 bases and 4 bases, there was a span of 15 bases. The CDR3 is made up of 15 amino acids. This chain's CDR3 is CASSFGFTLSETQYF. DNA for the CDR3: TGTGCCAGCAGCTTTGGTTTTACTCTCTCAGAGACCCAGTACTTC.

The V call is TRBV9, the J call TRBJ1-5; D is perhaps TRBD1 (5 bases). CDR3 length equals 13 residues. V lost 3 bases and J 2 bases, leaving 6 bases between the germline ends. Per germline, CDR1 SGDLS and CDR2 YYNGEE. Written as DNA, the CDR3 is TGTGCCAGCAGCGCGGGGGGCAATCAGCCCCAGCATTTT. It codes for CASSAGGNQPQHF.

The CDR3 here is CAWGERSYGYTF. For the CDR3, the DNA is TGTGCCTGGGGGGAAAGGAGCTATGGCTACACCTTC. The rearrangement uses TRBV30 and TRBJ1-2; D is undetermined. CDR1 is GTSNPN and CDR2 is SVGIG in the germline V gene (reference sequence). V was cut by 5 bases and J by 4 bases, with 11 bases left in between. The CDR3 sequence is 12 residues long.

The chain combines TRBV6-5 with TRBJ2-2; tentative D call: TRBD1 (6 bases). Germline values: CDR1 MNHEY, CDR2 SVGAGI. The CDR3 loop spans 14 amino acids. Trimming stripped 11 bases from V and 3 bases from J, with 16 bases between. CDR3 sequence: CAAKTGYYTGELFF. CDR3 nucleotides: TGTGCCGCCAAGACAGGTTATTACACCGGGGAGCTGTTTTTT.

The gene calls are TRBV18 and TRBJ1-6, with D uncertain. This CDR3 spans 15 amino acids. V was shortened by 2 bases and J by 8 bases, with 13 bases between the two germline ends. Germline values: CDR1 KGHSH, CDR2 LQKENI. The CDR3 here is CASSPLQTKDSPLHF. In DNA, the CDR3 is TGTGCCAGCTCACCATTACAGACGAAGGATTCACCCCTCCACTTT.

V is TRBV30 and J is TRBJ1-1, with 7 bases fitting TRBD1. After removal of 4 bases from V and 6 bases from J, the junction contained 14 bases not matched to a gene. The CDR3 is 15 amino acids. Germline CDR1 reads GTSNPN; CDR2 reads SVGIG (reference sequence). The CDR3 is CAWTGTVVPSAEAFF. CDR3 sequence (DNA): TGTGCCTGGACGGGGACAGTTGTCCCTTCTGCTGAAGCTTTCTTT.

The rearrangement links TRBV5-1 to TRBJ2-4; D possibly corresponds to TRBD1 (7 bases). CDR1 and CDR2 (germline): SGHRS, YFSETQ. The CDR3 extends over 17 amino acids. The V end lost 4 bases, the J end lost 7 bases, and 24 bases lay between the germline ends. The CDR3 nucleotides read TGCGCCAGCAGCCTCGACCCGCCGACAGGGAGGCTGAACATTCAGTACTTC. Its translation is CASSLDPPTGRLNIQYF.

The genes are TRBV19 and TRBJ1-5; D not resolved. Germline V lookup: CDR1 LNHDA, CDR2 SQIVND (reference sequence). CDR3 length equals 14 residues. V was shortened by 7 bases and J by 4 bases, with 14 bases between the two germline ends. The CDR3 is CASKVQVGNQPQHF. For the CDR3, the DNA is TGTGCCAGTAAGGTCCAGGTAGGAAATCAGCCCCAGCATTTT.

The rearrangement joins TRBV7-8 to TRBJ1-3; TRBD1 matches at 7 bases. CDR3 length: 16 residues. V dropped 5 bases and J dropped 0; count of bases not matched to a gene: 7. The germline V gene encodes CDR1 SGHVS and CDR2 FQNEAQ. Written as DNA, the CDR3 is TGTGCCAGCAGCGTAGTGACAGGGAGCTCTGGAAACACCATATATTTT. Its translation is CASSVVTGSSGNTIYF. Combining the CDR3 with reference TRBV7-8 and TRBJ1-3 gives the whole variable domain GAGVSQSPRYKVAKRGQDVALRCDPISGHVSLFWYQQALGQGPEFLTYFQNEAQLDKSGLPSDRFFAERPEGSVSTLKIQRTQQEDSAVYLCASSVVTGSSGNTIYFGEGSWLTVV.

V is TRBV5-6 and J is TRBJ2-5, with D perhaps matching TRBD1 (6 bases). Germline assignment: CDR1 SGHDT and CDR2 YYEEEE. This CDR3 is built from 15 residues. V was cut by 4 bases and J by 7 bases, with 20 bases left in between. CDR3 amino acids: CASSPGGGSPGTQYF. DNA for the CDR3: TGTGCCAGCAGCCCGGGTGGGGGCTCCCCCGGGACCCAGTACTTC.

As concerns this clone: Other DNA sequences in the sample encode the same CDR3. The rearrangement uses TRBV7-2 and TRBJ1-2, with TRBD1 matching 10 bases. This CDR3 spans 15 amino acids. V lost 5 bases, J lost 2 bases, and 5 bases stayed unmatched. Germline CDR1 and CDR2: SGHTA and FQGNSA. The CDR3 DNA sequence: TGTGCCAGCAGCCCAAGGACAGGGGGGAACTATGGCTACACCTTC. Protein sequence: CASSPRTGGNYGYTF. Full variable domain (rest looked up from reference TRBV7-2 and TRBJ1-2): GAGVSQSPSNKVTEKGKDVELRCDPISGHTALYWYRQSLGQGLEFLIYFQGNSAPDKSGLPSDRFSAERTGGSVSTLTIQRTQQEDSAVYLCASSPRTGGNYGYTFGSGTRLTVV.

V usage is TRBV3-1 (or the pseudogene TRBV3-2) and J usage is TRBJ1-4; TRBD1 might be the D (5 bases). CDR1 and CDR2 from the germline V gene are LGHDT and YNNKEL (reference sequence). V shed 0 bases and J shed 7 bases, with 9 bases lying between them. CDR3 length: 14 amino acids. The CDR3 region has the DNA TGTGCCAGCAGCCAAGATTGGCAGGGTGAAAAACTGTTTTTT. Protein product: CASSQDWQGEKLFF.

The rearrangement links TRBV28 to TRBJ1-2; 8 nucleotides agree with TRBD1. V shed 10 bases, J shed 3 bases, and the junction held 10 bases outside the gene matches. The CDR3 has 14 amino acids. Germline V lookup: CDR1 MDHEN, CDR2 SYDVKM. The CDR3, as DNA: TGTGCCACCCTAGCGACAGGGGCACACTATGGCTACACCTTC. It is translated as CATLATGAHYGYTF.

This clone was counted only a few times. The V gene is TRBV30, the J gene TRBJ2-2; 12 bases align to TRBD2. The CDR3 has 15 amino acids. Germline V gene lookup returns CDR1 GTSNPN and CDR2 SVGIG (reference sequence). With 3 bases clipped from V and 4 bases from J, the junction kept 3 bases outside the gene matches. DNA of the CDR3: TGTGCCTGGAGCACTAGCGGGGGGTTCACCGGGGAGCTGTTTTTT. Amino acid sequence: CAWSTSGGFTGELFF.

This chain joins TRBV4-2 and TRBJ2-1; 8 bases align to TRBD2. The trim removed 6 bases at V and 2 bases at J, leaving 12 bases unmatched. The CDR3 is 17 residues long. Germline CDR1 is LGHNA and CDR2 is YNFKEQ. The CDR3 reads CASRPTFTGGPYNEQFF. The CDR3 DNA sequence: TGTGCCAGCAGGCCAACTTTTACGGGGGGGCCCTACAATGAGCAGTTCTTC.

This clone was recorded once. The V and J genes are TRBV10-3 and TRBJ1-2, with 7 nucleotides matching TRBD1. The CDR3 loop spans 13 amino acids. Germline V gene data show CDR1 as ENHRY and CDR2 as SYGVKD. V lost 9 bases, J lost 2 bases, and 6 bases stayed unmatched. The chain's CDR3 is CAMSPQGNYGYTF. For the CDR3, the DNA is TGTGCCATGAGCCCACAGGGGAACTATGGCTACACCTTC.

This chain links TRBV6-5 with TRBJ1-1, with a possible D match to TRBD1 (6 bases). The germline V gene has CDR1 MNHEY and CDR2 SVGAGI. V was cut by 6 bases and J by 1 base, with 15 bases left in between. The CDR3 spans 15 residues. This chain's CDR3 is CASRKTAGANTEAFF. The CDR3 DNA sequence: TGTGCCAGCAGGAAGACCGCAGGGGCGAACACTGAAGCTTTCTTT.

The V and J genes are TRBV5-1 and TRBJ1-2; 7 positions agree with TRBD1. V was clipped by 3 bases and J by 3 bases; unmatched bases: 8. The CDR3 is made up of 15 amino acids. In germline, CDR1 is SGHRS, CDR2 YFSETQ. This chain's CDR3 is CASSSGQLGDYGYTF. CDR3 nucleotides: TGCGCCAGCAGCTCGGGACAGCTCGGAGACTATGGCTACACCTTC.

V and J are TRBV25-1 and TRBJ2-6; maybe TRBD1 (6 bases). The germline V gene has CDR1 MGHDK and CDR2 SYGVNS. The CDR3 has 14 residues. The V end lost 6 bases, the J end lost 3 bases, and 9 bases lay between the germline ends. The CDR3, as DNA: TGTGCCAGCAGCAGGGGAAGTGGGGCCAACGTCCTGACTTTC. Translating gives CASSRGSGANVLTF.

This clone has more than one count but fewer than ten. J is TRBJ1-4 and V is TRBV6-1; D might be TRBD1 (5 bases). This CDR3 is 13 amino acids long. Germline V CDR1 and CDR2: MNHNS, SASEGT. V lost 3 bases, J lost 9 bases, and 11 bases lay in between. This CDR3 is CASSENRNQKLFF. In DNA, the CDR3 is TGTGCCAGCAGTGAGAACAGGAATCAAAAACTGTTTTTT.

V usage is TRBV28 and J usage is TRBJ2-5, with 14 bases aligning to TRBD2. The germline gives CDR1 MDHEN, CDR2 SYDVKM. This CDR3 contains 17 residues. J gave up 1 base and V 5 bases, and 6 bases lay outside the gene matches. The CDR3 DNA is TGTGCCAGCAGTCCAGGGACTAGCGGGGGCCTCCAAGAGACCCAGTACTTC. Amino acids: CASSPGTSGGLQETQYF.

J is TRBJ2-7 and V is TRBV30; 9 bases match TRBD2. The CDR3 is 14 amino acids. Germline V gives CDR1 GTSNPN, CDR2 SVGIG (reference sequence). The CDR3 is CAGRREGLSGEQYF. CDR3 sequence (DNA): TGTGCTGGGAGGCGGGAGGGCCTGTCCGGCGAGCAGTACTTC.

J is TRBJ1-4 and V is TRBV7-2, with D perhaps TRBD1 (6 bases). The germline V gene has CDR1 SGHTA and CDR2 FQGNSA. V lost 3 bases, J lost 5 bases, and 13 bases lay in between. The CDR3 consists of 15 residues. CDR3 sequence: CASSLTRTVNEKLFF. For the CDR3, the DNA is TGTGCCAGCAGCTTGACCAGGACAGTAAATGAAAAACTGTTTTTT. The variable domain in full, completed from reference TRBV7-2 and TRBJ1-4, reads GAGVSQSPSNKVTEKGKDVELRCDPISGHTALYWYRQSLGQGLEFLIYFQGNSAPDKSGLPSDRFSAERTGGSVSTLTIQRTQQEDSAVYLCASSLTRTVNEKLFFGSGTQLSVL.

The chain joins TRBV6-5 to TRBJ2-3; D is unclear. The V end was cut by 5 bases, the J end by 3 bases, with 15 bases between. The CDR3 covers 15 residues. Germline-derived CDR1 and CDR2 are MNHEY and SVGAGI. The CDR3 sequence: CASSLTWSITDTQYF. The DNA of the CDR3 is TGTGCCAGCAGTCTGACTTGGAGTATAACAGATACGCAGTATTTT.

The V gene is TRBV6-5, the J gene TRBJ1-6; D is unresolved. Germline CDR1 is MNHEY and CDR2 is SVGAGI. The CDR3 consists of 14 residues. V was clipped by 6 bases and J by 7 bases, with 13 bases between them. DNA of the CDR3: TGTGCCAGCAGGGCCACCTCCTCAAATTCACCCCTCCACTTT. Translated: CASRATSSNSPLHF.